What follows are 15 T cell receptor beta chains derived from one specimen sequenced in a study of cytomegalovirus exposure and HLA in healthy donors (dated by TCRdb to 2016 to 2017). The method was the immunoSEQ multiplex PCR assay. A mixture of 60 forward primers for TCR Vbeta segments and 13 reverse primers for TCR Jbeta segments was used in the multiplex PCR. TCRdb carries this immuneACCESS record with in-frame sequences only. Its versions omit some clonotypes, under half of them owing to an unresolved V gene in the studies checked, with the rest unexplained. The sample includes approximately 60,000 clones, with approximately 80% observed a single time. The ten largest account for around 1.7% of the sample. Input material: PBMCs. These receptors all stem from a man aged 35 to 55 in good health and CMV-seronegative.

The CDR3 coding sequence is TGCGCCAGCAGCCCAGGACTACAGGTTTTGCATGGCTACACCTTC. The encoded protein is CASSPGLQVLHGYTF. The J gene is TRBJ1-2, the V gene TRBV5-1; weak D call: TRBD1 (5 bases). CDR1 SGHRS and CDR2 YFSETQ come from the germline V gene. V was clipped by 4 bases and J by 6 bases, with 19 bases between them. This CDR3 has 15 amino acids.

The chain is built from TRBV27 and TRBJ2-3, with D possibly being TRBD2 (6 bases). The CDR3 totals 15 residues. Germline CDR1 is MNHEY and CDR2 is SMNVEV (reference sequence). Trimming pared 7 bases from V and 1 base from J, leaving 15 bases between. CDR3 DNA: TGTGCCAGCACTAGTCGGTGGGGGGGCACAGATACGCAGTATTTT. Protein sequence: CASTSRWGGTDTQYF.

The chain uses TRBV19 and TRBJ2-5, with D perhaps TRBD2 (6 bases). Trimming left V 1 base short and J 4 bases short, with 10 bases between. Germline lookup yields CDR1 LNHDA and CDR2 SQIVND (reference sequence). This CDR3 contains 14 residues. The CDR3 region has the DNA TGTGCCAGTAGTATAGCTTCCGGGGGAGAGACCCAGTACTTC. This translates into CASSIASGGETQYF.

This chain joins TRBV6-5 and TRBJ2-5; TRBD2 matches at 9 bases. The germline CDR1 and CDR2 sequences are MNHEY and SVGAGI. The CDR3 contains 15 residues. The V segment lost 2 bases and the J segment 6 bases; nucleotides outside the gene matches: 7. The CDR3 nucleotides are TGTGCCAGCAGTTACGAGGTAGCGGGGGCACAGACCCAGTACTTC. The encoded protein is CASSYEVAGAQTQYF.

The CDR3 spells CAWSHQPGRWEQFF. CDR3 nucleotides: TGTGCCTGGAGTCATCAGCCGGGGAGGTGGGAGCAGTTCTTC. The chain links TRBV30 to TRBJ2-1; TRBD2 might be the D (6 bases). Germline assignment: CDR1 GTSNPN and CDR2 SVGIG (reference sequence). Trimming shortened V by 2 bases and J by 10 bases, and 18 bases separated the two germline ends. This CDR3 has 14 amino acids. Complete variable domain (other parts from reference TRBV30 and TRBJ2-1): SQTIHQWPATLVQPVGSPLSLECTVEGTSNPNLYWYRQAAGRGLQLLFYSVGIGQISSEVPQNLSASRPQDRQFILSSKKLLLSDSGFYLCAWSHQPGRWEQFFGPGTRLTVL.

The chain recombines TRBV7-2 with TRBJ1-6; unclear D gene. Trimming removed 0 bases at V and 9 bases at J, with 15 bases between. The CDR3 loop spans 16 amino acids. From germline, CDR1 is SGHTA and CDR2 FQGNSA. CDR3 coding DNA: TGTGCCAGCAGCTTAGCCCTTAGGTTGAGGAGTTCACCCCTCCACTTT. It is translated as CASSLALRLRSSPLHF.

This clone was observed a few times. The CDR3 nucleotides are TGTGCCAGCAGTGCCGGGAAGAACACTGAAGCTTTCTTT. It yields the protein CASSAGKNTEAFF. J is TRBJ1-1 and V is TRBV25-1, with D uncertain. V was clipped by 4 bases and J by 1 base, with 7 bases between them. Germline assignment: CDR1 MGHDK and CDR2 SYGVNS. The CDR3 runs to 13 residues.

The CDR3 region is CASSLDGGYEQYV. CDR3 coding DNA: TGTGCCAGCAGCTTGGACGGCGGCTACGAGCAGTACGTC. J is TRBJ2-7 and V is TRBV5-4; D remains unclear. Germline CDR1 SGHNT, CDR2 YYREEE (reference sequence). V lost 0 bases to trimming and J lost 3 bases, with 7 bases between them. The CDR3 spans 13 residues.

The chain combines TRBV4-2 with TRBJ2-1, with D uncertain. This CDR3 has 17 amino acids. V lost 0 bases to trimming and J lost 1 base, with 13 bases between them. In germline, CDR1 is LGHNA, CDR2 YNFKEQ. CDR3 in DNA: TGTGCCAGCAGCCAAGATGGCCCCTTGGAGTCCTACAATGAGCAGTTCTTC. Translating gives CASSQDGPLESYNEQFF.

The CDR3 is CAWNSVGQPEGTEAFF. DNA of the CDR3: TGTGCCTGGAATTCCGTAGGACAACCGGAGGGCACTGAAGCTTTCTTT. J is TRBJ1-1 and V is TRBV30, with D tentatively TRBD1 (5 bases). Germline V gives CDR1 GTSNPN, CDR2 SVGIG (reference sequence). Trimming took off 4 bases at V and 4 bases at J, with 22 bases between the two ends. CDR3 length: 16 residues.

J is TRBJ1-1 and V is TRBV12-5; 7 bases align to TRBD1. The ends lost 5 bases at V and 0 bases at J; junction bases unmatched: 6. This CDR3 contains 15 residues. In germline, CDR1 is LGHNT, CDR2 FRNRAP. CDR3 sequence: CASGLTGRLNTEAFF. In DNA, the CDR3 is TGTGCTAGTGGTCTGACAGGGAGGTTGAACACTGAAGCTTTCTTT.

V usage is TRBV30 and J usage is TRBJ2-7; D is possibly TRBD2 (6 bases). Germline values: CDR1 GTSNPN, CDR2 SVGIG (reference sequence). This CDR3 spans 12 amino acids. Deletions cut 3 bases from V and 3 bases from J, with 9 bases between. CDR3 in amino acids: CAWSTGVYEQYF. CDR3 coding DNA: TGTGCCTGGAGCACGGGGGTCTACGAGCAGTACTTC.

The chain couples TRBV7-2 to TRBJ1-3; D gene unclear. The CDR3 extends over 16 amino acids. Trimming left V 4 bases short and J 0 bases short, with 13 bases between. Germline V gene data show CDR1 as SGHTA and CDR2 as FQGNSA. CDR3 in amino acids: CASSSHPGFSGNTIYF. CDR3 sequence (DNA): TGTGCCAGCAGCTCCCACCCAGGATTCTCTGGAAACACCATATATTTT.

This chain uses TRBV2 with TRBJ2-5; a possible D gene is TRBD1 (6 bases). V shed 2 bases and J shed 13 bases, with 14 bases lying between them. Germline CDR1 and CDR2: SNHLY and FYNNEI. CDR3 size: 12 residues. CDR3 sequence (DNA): TGTGCCAGCAGTGAACGACAGTGGGGGCGGTACTTC. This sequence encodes CASSERQWGRYF.

This chain's CDR3 is CASRTLGAGTEAFF. As DNA, the CDR3 is TGTGCCAGCAGGACCTTGGGGGCCGGGACTGAAGCTTTCTTT. The V gene is TRBV7-2, the J gene TRBJ1-1, with a possible D match to TRBD1 (6 bases). V lost 6 bases to trimming and J lost 5 bases, with 16 bases between them. Germline V gene data show CDR1 as SGHTA and CDR2 as FQGNSA. The CDR3 has 14 residues.